Below are 11 T cell receptor beta chains sequenced from a single sample in a study of blood T cell repertoires in COVID-19. The assay was immunoSEQ multiplex PCR, and TCRdb's table has in-frame clones only and misses some. The table has some 130,000 clones, roughly two thirds seen once; the top ten hold under 2.5%. Sequencing was carried out using peripheral blood. The receptors shown here come from a woman aged 70 to 79 with acute or convalescent COVID-19.

This clone came up a few times. The V call is TRBV19, the J call TRBJ2-7; maybe TRBD2 (5 bases). CDR3 size: 12 residues. V was cut by 5 bases and J by 4 bases, with 9 bases left in between. Per germline, CDR1 LNHDA and CDR2 SQIVND (reference sequence). CDR3 amino acids: CASSAGNYEQYF. The CDR3, as DNA: TGTGCCAGTAGTGCCGGGAATTACGAGCAGTACTTC.

The V gene is TRBV6-2 or TRBV6-3, the J gene TRBJ1-1, with D hard to call. This CDR3 spans 14 amino acids. In germline, CDR1 is MNHEY, CDR2 SVGEGT. The ends were cut back, 2 bases at V and 1 base at J, with 8 bases in the middle. The CDR3 protein is CASSYGAGNTEAFF. The CDR3 coding sequence is TGTGCCAGCAGTTACGGCGCAGGGAACACTGAAGCTTTCTTT.

The rearrangement joins TRBV11-2 to TRBJ2-7; no firm D call. CDR1 and CDR2 from the germline V gene are SGHAT and FQNNGV. This CDR3 contains 14 residues. V was trimmed by 0 bases and J by 2 bases, leaving 8 bases between them. CDR3: CASSLDWSPYEQYF. The CDR3 nucleotides are TGTGCCAGCAGCTTAGATTGGAGCCCCTACGAGCAGTACTTC.

This chain connects TRBV12-3 or TRBV12-4 to TRBJ1-2; D ambiguous. Trimming stripped 4 bases from V and 2 bases from J, with 5 bases between. The CDR3 loop spans 12 amino acids. In DNA, the CDR3 is TGTGCCAGCAGTTCACGGAACTATGGCTACACCTTC. Amino acids: CASSSRNYGYTF.

The gene calls are TRBV19 and TRBJ2-1; 12 bases are shared with TRBD2. The CDR3 consists of 18 residues. From germline, CDR1 is LNHDA and CDR2 SQIVND (reference sequence). V lost 2 bases and J lost 7; bases outside the gene matches: 12. The CDR3 here is CASSILTPLAGGWNEQFF. The CDR3 DNA follows: TGTGCCAGTAGTATATTAACACCTCTAGCGGGGGGGTGGAATGAGCAGTTCTTC.

The J gene is TRBJ1-6, the V gene TRBV3-1 (or the pseudogene TRBV3-2); tentatively, D is TRBD1 (5 bases). The germline V gene has CDR1 LGHDT and CDR2 YNNKEL (reference sequence). The CDR3 covers 15 residues. V was pared by 2 bases and J by 7 bases, with 12 bases between. CDR3 nucleotide sequence: TGTGCCAGCAGCCAAATTCAGGGCAGGAATTCACCCCTCCACTTT. The encoded protein is CASSQIQGRNSPLHF.

The rearrangement links TRBV6-1 to TRBJ1-4; no definite D call. This CDR3 has 15 amino acids. Germline V gives CDR1 MNHNS, CDR2 SASEGT. The V end lost 2 bases, the J end lost 5 bases, and 12 bases lay between the germline ends. The CDR3 nucleotides are TGTGCCAGCAGTGAACGGCCCGGGTTGAATGAAAAACTGTTTTTT. Its protein is CASSERPGLNEKLFF.

The chain combines TRBV6-5 with TRBJ2-2; D gene uncertain. This CDR3 region has 15 residues. The germline CDR1 and CDR2 sequences are MNHEY and SVGAGI. V lost 3 bases, J lost 4 bases, and 12 bases lay in between. This CDR3 reads CASSYPSPGTGELFF. The DNA for the CDR3 is TGTGCCAGCAGTTATCCCTCCCCGGGCACCGGGGAGCTGTTTTTT.

The V call is TRBV18, the J call TRBJ2-3; 7 bases agree with TRBD1. CDR1 is KGHSH and CDR2 is LQKENI in the germline V gene. CDR3 size: 13 residues. Trimming cost V 3 bases and J 6 bases; bases outside gene matches: 3. CDR3 nucleotides: TGTGCCAGCTCACCGCAACAGGGGGATACGCAGTATTTT. Encoded protein: CASSPQQGDTQYF.

The V call is TRBV2, the J call TRBJ1-2; TRBD1 agrees at 7 bases. This CDR3 contains 14 residues. CDR1 SNHLY and CDR2 FYNNEI come from the germline V gene. V shed 3 bases, J shed 8 bases, and the junction held 9 bases outside the gene matches. The DNA for the CDR3 is TGTGCCAGCAGTGAGGGTGACAGGGTGCGGGGCTACACCTTC. Translating gives CASSEGDRVRGYTF. Complete variable domain (other parts from reference TRBV2 and TRBJ1-2): EPEVTQTPSHQVTQMGQEVILRCVPISNHLYFYWYRQILGQKVEFLVSFYNNEISEKSEIFDDQFSVERPDGSNFTLKIRSTKLEDSAMYFCASSEGDRVRGYTFGSGTRLTVV.

The chain combines TRBV29-1 with TRBJ2-1; 7 bases match TRBD2. Germline CDR1 SQVTM, CDR2 ANQGSEA. This CDR3 region has 15 residues. V was clipped by 7 bases and J by 2 bases; unmatched bases: 11. CDR3 in amino acids: CSAPLADGTYNEQFF. DNA of the CDR3: TGCAGCGCCCCCCTAGCGGACGGGACCTACAATGAGCAGTTCTTC.